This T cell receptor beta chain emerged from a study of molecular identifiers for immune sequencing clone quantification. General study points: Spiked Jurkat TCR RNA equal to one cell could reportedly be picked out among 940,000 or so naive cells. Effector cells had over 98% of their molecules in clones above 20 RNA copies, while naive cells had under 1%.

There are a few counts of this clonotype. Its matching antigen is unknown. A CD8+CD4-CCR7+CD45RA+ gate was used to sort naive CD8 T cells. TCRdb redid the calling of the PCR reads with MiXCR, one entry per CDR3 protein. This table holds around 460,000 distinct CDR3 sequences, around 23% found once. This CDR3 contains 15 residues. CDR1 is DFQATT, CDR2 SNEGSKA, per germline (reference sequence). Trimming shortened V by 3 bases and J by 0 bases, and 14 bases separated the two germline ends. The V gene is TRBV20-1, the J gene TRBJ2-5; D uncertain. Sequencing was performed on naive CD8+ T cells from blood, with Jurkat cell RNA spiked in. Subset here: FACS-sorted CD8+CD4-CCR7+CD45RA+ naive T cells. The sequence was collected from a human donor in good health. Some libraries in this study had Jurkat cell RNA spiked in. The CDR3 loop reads CSASLGLPNQETQYF. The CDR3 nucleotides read TGCAGTGCTAGTTTGGGTCTTCCCAACCAAGAGACCCAGTACTTC.